This TCR beta chain was sequenced for a study of blood T cells in healthy people across ages. A second about 7 to 11 cycle PCR used barcoded and J-beta primers. All samples yielded 3 million or more CDR3-containing paired-end reads. From the 5' RACE reads, TCRdb called clonotypes with MiXCR, one entry per CDR3 protein. The data hold approximately 490,000 distinct CDR3 sequences, with under 30% observed a single time. A few counts support this clonotype. Germline-derived CDR1 and CDR2 are SQVTM and ANQGSEA. CDR3 length: 13 amino acids. Every sample gave at least 5 micrograms of total RNA when it was extracted. Separately, the same data were catalogued under a study of T cells of mothers and their children. That source adds: Related and unrelated pairs show similar shaping of TCR recombination output by thymic selection. Normalized overlap was always slightly, never significantly, higher in related than unrelated mother-child pairs.

This receptor was taken from a boy younger than 18 in good health. The sequenced sample consisted of blood. The V and J genes are TRBV29-1 and TRBJ2-1; 7 nucleotides line up with TRBD2. The J call is uncertain, as TRBJ2-7 better fits the DNA end. CDR3 sequence reads: CSAQLADTYEQYF. CDR3 bases: TGCAGCGCCCAGCTAGCGGACACCTACGAGCAGTACTTC.